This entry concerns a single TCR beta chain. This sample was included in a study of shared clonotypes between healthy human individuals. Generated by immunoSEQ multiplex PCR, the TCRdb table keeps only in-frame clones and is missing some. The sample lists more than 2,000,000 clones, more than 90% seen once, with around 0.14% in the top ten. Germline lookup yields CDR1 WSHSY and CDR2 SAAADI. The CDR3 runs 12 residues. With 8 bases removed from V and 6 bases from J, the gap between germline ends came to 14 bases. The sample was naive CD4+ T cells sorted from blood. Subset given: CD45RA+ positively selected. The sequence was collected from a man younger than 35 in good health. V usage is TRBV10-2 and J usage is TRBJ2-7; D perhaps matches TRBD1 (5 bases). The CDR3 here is CASYRQGAEQYF. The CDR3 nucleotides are TGCGCCAGCTATCGGCAGGGCGCCGAGCAGTACTTC.